Below, one T cell receptor (beta chain) is given with its context. This entry is derived from a study of blood T cell repertoires in COVID-19. At the level of the study: T cells, B-cell-depleted T cells, or PBMCs provided the cDNA or gDNA that served as material.

In the original workflow: Nucleated cell number was recorded as an estimate derived from reference gene primer amplification. The method was immunoSEQ multiplex PCR; TCRdb's version includes in-frame clones alone and lacks a portion of them. V and J calls and clone size come straight from that table; D and trimming were deduced from the DNA. The repertoire has around 120,000 clones, 85% of them found once; the top ten carry about a tenth. This CDR3 is 13 amino acids long. CDR1 LNHDA and CDR2 SQIVND come from the germline V gene (reference sequence). Trimming took off 3 bases at V and 12 bases at J, with 15 bases between the two ends.

The sequenced sample consisted of peripheral blood. This TCR was sampled from an elderly man with acute or convalescent COVID-19. The chain employs TRBV19 and TRBJ1-5, with TRBD1 as a possible D gene (5 bases). CDR3 bases: TGTGCCAGTAGTATCAAGGTCAGGGAACTCCAGCATTTT. Translation gives CASSIKVRELQHF.